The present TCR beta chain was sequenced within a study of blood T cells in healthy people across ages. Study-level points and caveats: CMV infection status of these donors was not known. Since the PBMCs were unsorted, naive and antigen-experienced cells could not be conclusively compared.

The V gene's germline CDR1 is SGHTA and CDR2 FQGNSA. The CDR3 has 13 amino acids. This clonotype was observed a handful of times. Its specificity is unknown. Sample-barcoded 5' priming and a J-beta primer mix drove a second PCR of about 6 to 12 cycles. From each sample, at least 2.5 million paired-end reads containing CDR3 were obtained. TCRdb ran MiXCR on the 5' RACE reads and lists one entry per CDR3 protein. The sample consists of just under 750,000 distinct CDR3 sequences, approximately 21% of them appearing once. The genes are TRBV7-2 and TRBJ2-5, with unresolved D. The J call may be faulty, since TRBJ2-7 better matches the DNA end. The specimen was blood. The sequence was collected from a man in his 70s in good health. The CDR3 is CASSSTLGYEQYF. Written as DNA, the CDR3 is TGTGCCAGCAGCTCAACCCTGGGGTACGAGCAGTACTTC.